This T cell receptor beta chain was retrieved from a study of cytomegalovirus exposure and HLA in healthy donors. Researchers ran the PCR with 60 Vbeta and 13 Jbeta primers. This table comes from immunoSEQ multiplex PCR, and its TCRdb copy is limited to in-frame clones, with some not included. The data show approximately 130,000 clones, with 65% to 85% seen just once and over 1.5% held by the top ten. Though probably carrying unrecorded immune exposures, donors were nominally healthy at sampling. The CDR3 loop spans 13 amino acids. In germline, CDR1 is MNHEY, CDR2 SMNVEV (reference sequence). The sequence was obtained from a woman aged 40 to 50 in good health and CMV-seronegative. The sample consisted of PBMCs. V usage is TRBV27 and J usage is TRBJ2-5, with TRBD1 identical over 9 bases. The end of the DNA aligns better with TRBJ2-7, so the J call may be wrong. DNA for the CDR3: TGTGCCAGCAGTCCGACAGGGGGCTACGAGCAGTACTTC. It encodes CASSPTGGYEQYF.